This entry describes one T cell receptor beta chain. The source of the sample is a study of blood T cells in healthy people across ages. A J-beta primer mix and a sample-barcoded 5' primer were used in a second PCR of roughly 7 to 12 cycles. From the 5' RACE reads, TCRdb called clonotypes with MiXCR, one entry per CDR3 protein. This table has fewer than 1 million distinct CDR3 sequences, under 55% appearing once. The CDR3 length is 14 residues. The V gene's germline CDR1 is MNHEY and CDR2 SVGAGI. Trimming removed 0 bases at V and 2 bases at J, with 7 bases between. The TCR comes from a man in his fifties or sixties in good health. The sample was blood. The chain has TRBV6-5 and TRBJ1-1; D gene uncertain. This chain's CDR3 is CASSYSEVNTEAFF. CDR3 nucleotide sequence: TGTGCCAGCAGTTACTCGGAGGTTAACACTGAAGCTTTCTTT.